The 3 T cell receptor beta chains listed next were all sequenced from one sample in a study of blood T cell repertoires in COVID-19. Generated by immunoSEQ multiplex PCR, the TCRdb table keeps only in-frame clones and is missing some. The table shows 55,000 to 80,000 clones, with more than 75% occurring only once. The sample consisted of peripheral blood. These receptors came from a human donor in a cohort sampled during active COVID-19.

This clone ranks as large. This chain links TRBV5-1 with TRBJ1-5; D is possibly TRBD1 (5 bases). Germline-derived CDR1 and CDR2 are SGHRS and YFSETQ. CDR3 length equals 17 residues. Deletions cut 7 bases from V and 6 bases from J, with 26 bases between. The CDR3 nucleotides are TGCGCCAGCTTGGACCGTACTTGGGGGGGATGGGTTCAGCCCCAGCATTTT. Amino acids: CASLDRTWGGWVQPQHF.

The chain combines TRBV5-1 with TRBJ1-1; D not resolved. The ends were cut back, 4 bases at V and 4 bases at J, with 14 bases in the middle. CDR1 and CDR2 from the germline V gene are SGHRS and YFSETQ. This CDR3 spans 14 amino acids. For the CDR3, the DNA is TGCGCCAGCAGCGGCGGCGAGGGAGGCACTGAAGCTTTCTTT. Translated, it gives CASSGGEGGTEAFF.

The chain employs TRBV19 and TRBJ2-2; tentative D call: TRBD2 (5 bases). The CDR3 totals 14 residues. Trimming took 6 bases from V and 7 from J, leaving 15 bases between them. The germline CDR1 and CDR2 sequences are LNHDA and SQIVND (reference sequence). CDR3 residues: CASSHPGKIGELFF. CDR3 DNA sequence: TGTGCCAGTAGCCACCCCGGGAAAATCGGGGAGCTGTTTTTT.